The next 16 T cell receptor beta chains were all read from a single sample in a study of cytomegalovirus exposure and HLA in healthy donors. Vbeta (60) and Jbeta (13) primers were used in the PCR. TCRdb's copy holds only in-frame clones and misses some; the assay was immunoSEQ multiplex PCR. The sample holds about 120,000 clones, 77% seen once. The sample consisted of PBMCs. The origin of the receptors is a young man in good health and CMV-seropositive.

The CDR3 is CASSPYAASNYGYTF. In nucleotides, the CDR3 is TGTGCCAGCAGCCCCTACGCGGCTTCTAACTATGGCTACACCTTC. The chain couples TRBV7-8 to TRBJ1-2; unclear D gene. V dropped 5 bases and J dropped 0 bases, with 13 bases sitting between them. The CDR3 covers 15 residues. Germline V gene lookup returns CDR1 SGHVS and CDR2 FQNEAQ.

Worth noting for this clone: Mismatch with germline at one junction end may stem from a read error. The chain uses TRBV7-9 and TRBJ1-1; D remains unclear. The CDR3 runs to 9 residues. Per the germline V gene, CDR1 is SEHNR and CDR2 is FQNEAQ (reference sequence). CDR3 amino acids: CASSPELIF. CDR3 nucleotides: TGTGCCAGCAGCCCGGAGCTGATCTTT.

The genes are TRBV2 and TRBJ1-5; TRBD1 aligns across 7 bases. CDR3 length: 14 residues. V lost 6 bases, J lost 7 bases, and 9 bases stayed unmatched. CDR1 and CDR2 (germline): SNHLY, FYNNEI. The CDR3 here is CASRAGTVNQPQHF. The CDR3 bases are TGTGCCAGCAGAGCCGGGACAGTTAACCAGCCCCAGCATTTT.

This chain links TRBV5-4 with TRBJ2-5, with D maybe TRBD2 (5 bases). In germline, CDR1 is SGHNT, CDR2 YYREEE (reference sequence). The CDR3 totals 14 residues. V lost 4 bases to trimming and J lost 5 bases, with 15 bases between them. Here the CDR3 reads CASSPGGGDETQYF. DNA for the CDR3: TGTGCCAGCAGCCCCGGAGGAGGCGACGAGACCCAGTACTTC.

This chain links TRBV6-1 with TRBJ1-4; maybe TRBD1 (5 bases). Per the germline V gene, CDR1 is MNHNS and CDR2 is SASEGT. Between the trimmed V and J ends, which lost 4 bases and 5 bases, there was a span of 14 bases. There are 15 residues in the CDR3. The CDR3 region has the DNA TGTGCCAGCAGTGGGCCTCCTCAGGGAAATGAAAAACTGTTTTTT. The encoded protein is CASSGPPQGNEKLFF.

V is TRBV6-1 and J is TRBJ1-4; 7 bases agree with TRBD1. J was trimmed by 0 bases and V by 4 bases; bases with no gene match: 11. Germline-derived CDR1 and CDR2 are MNHNS and SASEGT. The CDR3 covers 18 residues. The CDR3 DNA reads TGTGCCAGCAGTGGATGGGGGACAGCCGTTGCAACTAATGAAAAACTGTTTTTT. Encoded protein: CASSGWGTAVATNEKLFF.

This clone was counted a single time. The genes are TRBV6-4 and TRBJ1-1; 7 nucleotides align to TRBD1. The V gene's germline CDR1 is MRHNA and CDR2 SNTAGT. V shed 8 bases, J shed 8 bases, and the junction held 11 bases outside the gene matches. This CDR3 comprises 13 residues. CDR3 coding DNA: TGTGCCAGCGCCCCCACCACGGACAGGGAAGCTTTCTTT. Amino acid sequence: CASAPTTDREAFF.

The V gene is TRBV5-1, the J gene TRBJ2-1; 8 positions agree with TRBD1. This CDR3 spans 16 amino acids. J gave up 9 bases and V 4 bases, and 15 bases lay outside the gene matches. Germline CDR1 and CDR2: SGHRS and YFSETQ. The CDR3 here is CASSLQTGARASEQFF. The CDR3 DNA reads TGCGCCAGCAGCCTTCAGACAGGGGCTCGGGCTAGTGAGCAGTTCTTC.

V gene TRBV18 combines with J gene TRBJ2-1, with D possibly TRBD2 on 5 matching bases. Germline V gene sequence: CDR1 KGHSH, CDR2 LQKENI. The length of the CDR3 is 13 residues. The germline V and J ends were trimmed by 5 bases and 7 bases, with 12 bases remaining between them. In nucleotides, the CDR3 is TGTGCCAGCTCAATCACGGGGAATAATGAGCAGTTCTTC. Encoded protein: CASSITGNNEQFF.

The V call is TRBV6-5, the J call TRBJ2-1; no clear D gene. Germline CDR1 is MNHEY and CDR2 is SVGAGI. With 5 bases removed from V and 8 bases from J, the gap between germline ends came to 10 bases. The CDR3 spans 12 residues. The DNA for the CDR3 is TGTGCCAGCAGTCCCGGTCTGCATGAGCAGTTCTTC. Encoded protein: CASSPGLHEQFF.

The rearrangement links TRBV4-1 to TRBJ1-1; D is ambiguous. V shed 1 base and J shed 5 bases, with 8 bases lying between them. Per the germline V gene, CDR1 is MGHRA and CDR2 is YSYEKL. The CDR3 has 13 residues. The CDR3 DNA reads TGCGCCAGCAGCCAAGGAGGAAGGACTGAAGCTTTCTTT. Protein product: CASSQGGRTEAFF.

This sequence joins TRBV11-2 and TRBJ2-7, with D possibly TRBD1 on 5 matching bases. Germline-derived CDR1 and CDR2 are SGHAT and FQNNGV. V was clipped by 7 bases and J by 5 bases, with 24 bases between them. The CDR3 contains 16 residues. In DNA form, the CDR3 reads TGTGCCAGCAACCCCGGTGGGGCTAAAAAAGGGGACGAGCAGTACTTC. Amino acid sequence: CASNPGGAKKGDEQYF.

J is TRBJ2-7 and V is TRBV12-5; 11 positions match TRBD2. The CDR3 runs to 15 residues. The J segment lost 2 bases and the V segment lost 6 bases, leaving 6 bases of the junction unmatched. CDR1 LGHNT and CDR2 FRNRAP come from the germline V gene. The CDR3 sequence is CASGLGLAGTYEQYF. In DNA form, the CDR3 reads TGTGCTAGTGGCCTCGGACTAGCGGGCACCTACGAGCAGTACTTC.

This rearrangement joins TRBV6-1 to TRBJ2-1; TRBD2 matches at 7 bases. The CDR3 length is 15 residues. Looked up from germline, CDR1 is MNHNS and CDR2 is SASEGT. The junction had 10 bases not matched to a gene; V was cut back by 7 bases and J by 4 bases. CDR3 sequence: CASKGLADQYNEQFF. In DNA form, the CDR3 reads TGTGCCAGCAAGGGGCTAGCGGATCAATACAATGAGCAGTTCTTC.

This chain links TRBV5-1 with TRBJ2-3, with 8 bases aligning to TRBD2. This CDR3 is built from 14 residues. The ends lost 5 bases at V and 2 bases at J; junction bases unmatched: 4. CDR1 is SGHRS and CDR2 is YFSETQ in the germline V gene. The DNA for the CDR3 is TGCGCCAGCAGTGGTAGCGGGGTCACAGATACGCAGTATTTT. Protein: CASSGSGVTDTQYF.

V gene TRBV6-6 combines with J gene TRBJ1-5, with 11 bases aligning to TRBD1. Germline CDR1 reads MNHNY; CDR2 reads SVGAGI (reference sequence). This CDR3 comprises 15 residues. V shed 4 bases, J shed 4 bases, and the junction held 3 bases outside the gene matches. The CDR3 protein is CASSLGQGENQPQHF. The CDR3 bases are TGTGCCAGCAGTTTGGGACAGGGGGAAAATCAGCCCCAGCATTTT.